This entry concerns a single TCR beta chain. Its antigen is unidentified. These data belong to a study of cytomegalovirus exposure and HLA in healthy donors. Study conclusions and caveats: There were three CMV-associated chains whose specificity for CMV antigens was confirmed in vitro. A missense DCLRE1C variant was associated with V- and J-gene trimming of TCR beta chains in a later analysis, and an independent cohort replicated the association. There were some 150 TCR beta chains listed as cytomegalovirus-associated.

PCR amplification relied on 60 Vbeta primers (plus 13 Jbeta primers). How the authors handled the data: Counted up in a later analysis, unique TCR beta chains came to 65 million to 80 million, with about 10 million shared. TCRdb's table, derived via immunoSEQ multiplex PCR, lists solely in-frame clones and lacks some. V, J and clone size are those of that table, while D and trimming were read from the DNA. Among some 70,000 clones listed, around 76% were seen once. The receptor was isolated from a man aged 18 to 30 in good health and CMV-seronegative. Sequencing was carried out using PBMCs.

CDR3 coding DNA: TGTGCCAGCAGCCCGCCCGCCCCGGGACAGAGTAGGGGCTACACCTTC. It codes for CASSPPAPGQSRGYTF. The rearrangement uses TRBV5-4 and TRBJ1-2; 7 bases agree with TRBD1. Per germline, CDR1 SGHNT and CDR2 YYREEE (reference sequence). CDR3 length: 16 residues. With 4 bases clipped from V and 8 bases from J, the junction kept 17 bases outside the gene matches.